The next 5 T cell receptor beta chains were all read from a single sample in a study of T cell changes during pregnancy in multiple sclerosis (dated by TCRdb to the late 2010s). Receptor amplification or capture employed the immunoSEQ multiplex PCR assay. TCRdb carries this immuneACCESS record with in-frame sequences only. Its versions omit some clonotypes, under half of them owing to an unresolved V gene in the studies checked, with the rest unexplained. This sample holds 50,000 or so clones; more than 90% were observed only once. The ten largest clones represent 0.35% to 0.45% of the sample. The sequenced sample was CD4+ T cells from peripheral blood mononuclear cells, obtained before pregnancy. The receptors originated from a female donor with multiple sclerosis, enrolled in a pregnancy study.

V and J are TRBV4-2 and TRBJ2-5; 7 positions match TRBD1. Germline CDR1 LGHNA, CDR2 YNFKEQ. The CDR3 is made up of 15 amino acids. Trimming removed 0 bases from V and 7 bases from J; junction bases left unmatched: 8. The CDR3 sequence: CASSQEGTAGGTQYF. CDR3 sequence (DNA): TGTGCCAGCAGCCAAGAGGGGACAGCCGGTGGGACCCAGTACTTC.

This clone was observed once. The genes are TRBV19 and TRBJ1-2; 9 bases are a match to TRBD1. The CDR3 sequence is 16 residues long. The trim removed 5 bases at V and 3 bases at J, leaving 10 bases unmatched. Germline values: CDR1 LNHDA, CDR2 SQIVND (reference sequence). The CDR3 DNA follows: TGTGCCAGTAGTGTCCCCAGGACAGGGGCCGACTATGGCTACACCTTC. Amino acid sequence: CASSVPRTGADYGYTF.

In this sample, this clone turned up once. This rearrangement joins TRBV5-1 to TRBJ2-3, with D unclear. This CDR3 is 15 amino acids long. The V end lost 1 base, the J end lost 5 bases, and 14 bases lay between the germline ends. CDR1 is SGHRS, CDR2 YFSETQ, per germline. CDR3: CASSLYEGTGDTQYF. The DNA for the CDR3 is TGCGCCAGCAGCTTGTACGAAGGAACGGGAGATACGCAGTATTTT. The full variable domain, its missing parts supplied by reference TRBV5-1 and TRBJ2-3, is KAGVTQTPRYLIKTRGQQVTLSCSPISGHRSVSWYQQTPGQGLQFLFEYFSETQRNKGNFPGRFSGRQFSNSRSEMNVSTLELGDSALYLCASSLYEGTGDTQYFGPGTRLTVL.

The chain recombines TRBV11-2 with TRBJ2-1; TRBD2 might be the D (5 bases). CDR3 length: 13 residues. From germline, CDR1 is SGHAT and CDR2 FQNNGV. V was trimmed by 2 bases and J by 8 bases, leaving 10 bases between them. CDR3 loop: CASSLMLADEQFF. The CDR3, as DNA: TGTGCCAGCAGCTTAATGCTAGCCGATGAGCAGTTCTTC.

The sample holds one count of this clone. The rearrangement links TRBV7-9 to TRBJ2-1, with 9 bases aligning to TRBD2. Losses at the gene ends were 4 bases for V and 3 bases for J; bases not matched to a gene: 4. The CDR3 extends over 15 amino acids. Germline V lookup: CDR1 SEHNR, CDR2 FQNEAQ (reference sequence). The CDR3 sequence: CASSSGTSNYNEQFF. DNA for the CDR3: TGTGCCAGCAGCTCCGGGACTAGCAACTACAATGAGCAGTTCTTC.